The rows below give T cell receptor beta chains drawn from one sample of a study of T cell repertoires in cytomegalovirus infection. Each CDR3 protein gets one entry after TCRdb re-called the reads with MiXCR. Among a few hundred thousand distinct CDR3 sequences, more than 8% were seen once, and the ten largest hold approximately 4.7%. The sample consisted of PBMCs. Receptors originate from a human donor in good health (CMV status not recorded). Some clones in this sample may be carry-over from other donors' samples. The CDR3 runs from the conserved cysteine through the conserved F or W. A D gene is named only where the DNA matches it firmly. Size is stated for part of the rows, as once, few or many counts, or as a class when the clone is expanded.

clone_size j_call v_call d_call cdr3_length cdr3_aa cdr3_nt
- TRBJ1-2 TRBV12-3/TRBV12-4 - 14 CASRRTATNYGYTF TGTGCCAGCAGAAGGACAGCGACTAACTATGGCTACACCTTC
- TRBJ2-5 TRBV4-2 - 17 CASSQASDPNGGETQYF TGTGCCAGCAGCCAAGCTTCCGACCCAAATGGAGGGGAGACCCAGTACTTC
- TRBJ2-5 TRBV15 - 18 CATSGARGFGGLQETQYF TGTGCCACCAGCGGGGCTCGAGGGTTTGGCGGATTACAAGAGACCCAGTACTTC
- TRBJ1-2 TRBV7-2 - 13 CASSSLYGAPGTF TGTGCCAGCAGTTCGCTATACGGGGCTCCCGGCACCTTC
few TRBJ2-3 TRBV14 - 13 CASSQVSRDTQYF TGTGCCAGCAGCCAAGTTAGTCGAGATACGCAGTATTTT
- TRBJ1-1 TRBV29-1 TRBD1 17 CSVSGQGVRGMNTEAFF TGCAGCGTAAGCGGACAGGGTGTCCGGGGTATGAACACTGAAGCTTTCTTT
- TRBJ2-7 TRBV5-5 TRBD1 15 CASSLRPDRDHEQYF TGTGCCAGCAGTCTGCGACCGGACAGGGACCACGAGCAGTACTTC
few TRBJ2-5 TRBV6-2/TRBV6-3 - 15 CASSGPGTGEETQYF TGTGCCAGCAGTGGCCCCGGGACGGGGGAAGAGACCCAGTACTTC
- TRBJ1-1 TRBV6-2/TRBV6-3 TRBD1 16 CASSYDTDRDYTEAFF TGTGCCAGCAGTTACGATACAGACAGGGACTACACTGAAGCTTTCTTT
many TRBJ2-5 TRBV4-3 TRBD2 17 CASSQVRTSGGQETQYF TGCGCCAGCAGCCAAGTCCGAACTAGCGGGGGCCAAGAGACCCAGTACTTC
few TRBJ2-3 TRBV12-3/TRBV12-4 TRBD2 13 CASRVTSGGPMYF TGTGCCAGCAGGGTGACTAGCGGGGGGCCCATGTATTTT
few TRBJ2-1 TRBV28 TRBD1 15 CASSLGGTGGNEQFF TGTGCCAGCAGTTTGGGGGGGACAGGGGGGAATGAGCAGTTCTTC
many TRBJ1-2 TRBV7-2 - 12 CASSQIIYGYTF TGTGCCAGCAGCCAGATTATCTATGGCTACACCTTC
many TRBJ2-3 TRBV4-1 TRBD2 15 CASSASGRAGDTQYF TGCGCCAGCAGCGCTAGCGGGAGGGCCGGAGATACGCAGTATTTT
many TRBJ2-7 TRBV7-2 TRBD2 17 CASRASGRSWGYGEQYF TGTGCCAGCAGAGCTAGCGGGAGGTCGTGGGGGTACGGCGAGCAGTACTTC
- TRBJ1-5 TRBV19 - 13 CASKGYRDQPQHF TGTGCCAGTAAAGGTTACAGGGATCAGCCCCAGCATTTT
- TRBJ2-7 TRBV7-2 TRBD2 17 CASSLPLGREGSYEQYF TGTGCCAGCAGCTTGCCCCTAGGAAGGGAGGGCTCCTACGAGCAGTACTTC
many TRBJ2-1 TRBV10-1 - 15 CASSGGASGDNEQFF TGCGCCAGCAGTGGGGGGGCTAGCGGAGACAATGAGCAGTTCTTC
many TRBJ2-3 TRBV7-2 TRBD1 15 CASSSTGEGTDTQYF TGTGCCAGCAGCTCAACAGGGGAAGGCACAGATACGCAGTATTTT
few TRBJ2-7 TRBV19 - 15 CASSIGGGQIYEQYF TGTGCCAGTAGTATAGGCGGCGGACAGATCTACGAGCAGTACTTC
few TRBJ2-7 TRBV6-8 TRBD1 16 CASSGSGTAFFYEQYF TGTGCCAGCAGTGGGTCCGGGACAGCCTTTTTCTACGAGCAGTACTTC
many TRBJ2-7 TRBV7-9 - 16 CASSPLGGVNSYEQYF TGTGCCAGCAGCCCCCTAGGGGGAGTTAATTCCTACGAGCAGTACTTC
few TRBJ2-1 TRBV7-6 TRBD2 16 CASSPRPGLAGHEQFF TGTGCCAGCAGCCCCCGACCGGGACTAGCTGGGCATGAGCAGTTCTTC
- TRBJ2-7 TRBV12-5 - 13 CASGGRGIHEQYF TGTGCTAGTGGAGGCCGGGGTATCCACGAGCAGTACTTC
many TRBJ2-3 TRBV7-2 - 17 CASSLTGGGGPYDTQYF TGTGCCAGCAGCCTGACGGGCGGCGGGGGCCCTTATGATACGCAGTATTTT